The 2 T cell receptor beta chains below were found in one sample sequenced in a study of blood T cell repertoires in COVID-19. Sequencing used immunoSEQ multiplex PCR; TCRdb keeps in-frame clones, though not all of them. The data contain 100,000 to 150,000 clones, around 81% of them singletons. Material for sequencing was peripheral blood. These receptors all come from a woman aged 45-59 years with acute or convalescent COVID-19.

The chain employs TRBV5-4 and TRBJ2-2; 10 positions agree with TRBD1. Per germline, CDR1 SGHNT and CDR2 YYREEE (reference sequence). Trimming removed 5 bases from V and 6 bases from J; junction bases left unmatched: 4. There are 14 residues in the CDR3. The CDR3 is CASRTGGAAGELFF. The CDR3 DNA sequence: TGTGCCAGCAGGACAGGGGGCGCTGCCGGGGAGCTGTTTTTT. The full variable domain, rest sourced from reference TRBV5-4 and TRBJ2-2, is ETGVTQSPTHLIKTRGQQVTLRCSSQSGHNTVSWYQQALGQGPQFIFQYYREEENGRGNFPPRFSGLQFPNYSSELNVNALELDDSALYLCASRTGGAAGELFFGEGSRLTVL.

The chain couples TRBV30 to TRBJ1-1, with D uncertain. The V gene lost 2 bases and the J gene lost 2 bases, with 9 bases spanning the gap. The CDR3 has 13 amino acids. Per the germline V gene, CDR1 is GTSNPN and CDR2 is SVGIG (reference sequence). The DNA for the CDR3 is TGTGCCTGGAGTCCCAGTGAAAACACTGAAGCTTTCTTT. Encoded protein: CAWSPSENTEAFF.